One T cell receptor (beta chain) is described in this entry. What it binds is unknown. CD4+CD45RO+CD25- cells were isolated as memory CD4+ T cells. General study results and limits: Tumor Treg TCRs overlapped most with tumor naive CD4+ cells. Tumor memory CD4+ T cell TCR gene usage was found to cluster with blood and lymph node memory CD4+ cells and with lymph node naive CD4+ cells.

CDR1 and CDR2 (germline): SGHTA, FQGNSA. With V trimmed by 2 bases and J by 8 bases, 7 bases remained unmatched. This CDR3 has 14 amino acids. Full-length variable regions came from constant-region reverse primers plus semi-nested Nested Universal Primer A PCR. TCRdb recomputed calls from the 5' RACE reads with MiXCR, one row per CDR3 protein. Here the sample spans tens of thousands of distinct CDR3 sequences, roughly a quarter being singletons. V gene TRBV7-2 combines with J gene TRBJ1-2; 8 bases line up with TRBD1. Material for sequencing was memory CD4+ T cells sorted from blood. The subset is: memory CD4+ T cells, CD4+CD45RO+CD25-. The source is a female donor with breast cancer. The CDR3 loop reads CASSLRDRQWGYTF. The CDR3 DNA reads as TGTGCCAGCAGCTTAAGGGACAGGCAATGGGGCTACACCTTC.